The 28 T cell receptor beta chains below were found in one sample sequenced in a study of blood T cell repertoires in COVID-19. Some clones are missing from TCRdb's copy, which holds only in-frame ones; the method was immunoSEQ multiplex PCR. Here the sample spans around 100,000 clones, about three quarters being singletons. Specimen: peripheral blood. The receptors were sampled from an elderly man with acute or convalescent COVID-19.

This clone was seen a few times. V gene TRBV28 combines with J gene TRBJ2-7, with a possible D match to TRBD2 (6 bases). Trimming pared 6 bases from V and 1 base from J, leaving 25 bases between. The CDR3 loop spans 18 amino acids. Germline CDR1 and CDR2: MDHEN and SYDVKM. CDR3 in amino acids: CASRLTRRGPFGSYEQYF. CDR3 bases: TGTGCCAGCAGATTGACAAGGAGGGGACCTTTCGGGTCCTACGAGCAGTACTTC.

A single count supports this clone. This chain joins TRBV18 and TRBJ2-7; D is unresolved. The CDR3 totals 14 residues. The V end lost 3 bases, the J end lost 6 bases, and 15 bases lay between the germline ends. Per germline, CDR1 KGHSH and CDR2 LQKENI. The CDR3 coding sequence is TGTGCCAGCTCACCTCTAGGTCTGCAGCCCGAGCAGTACTTC. Translating gives CASSPLGLQPEQYF. The variable domain in full, completed from reference TRBV18 and TRBJ2-7, reads NAGVMQNPRHLVRRRGQEARLRCSPMKGHSHVYWYRQLPEEGLKFMVYLQKENIIDESGMPKERFSAEFPKEGPSILRIQQVVRGDSAAYFCASSPLGLQPEQYFGPGTRLTVT.

The genes are TRBV24-1 and TRBJ2-5; TRBD1 is a possible D gene (6 bases). V was pared by 4 bases and J by 2 bases, with 10 bases between. Germline-derived CDR1 and CDR2 are KGHDR and SFDVKD. This CDR3 is 14 amino acids long. The CDR3 DNA reads as TGTGCCACCAGTGACCGTGACAGGCAAGAGACCCAGTACTTC. This encodes CATSDRDRQETQYF.

This clone has a handful of counts. CDR3: CASSTRDRARNSPLHF. The CDR3 DNA reads as TGTGCCAGTAGTACCCGGGACAGGGCACGAAATTCACCCCTCCACTTT. This chain uses TRBV19 with TRBJ1-6; 9 positions agree with TRBD1. Trimming cost V 4 bases and J 7 bases; bases outside gene matches: 8. CDR1 LNHDA and CDR2 SQIVND come from the germline V gene (reference sequence). The length of the CDR3 is 16 residues.

The chain is built from TRBV10-3 and TRBJ1-4, with D possibly matching TRBD1 (5 bases). The germline V and J ends were trimmed by 6 bases and 5 bases, with 10 bases remaining between them. Germline CDR1 reads ENHRY; CDR2 reads SYGVKD. The CDR3 has 13 amino acids. The CDR3 here is CAIRDSGNEKLFF. CDR3 DNA: TGTGCCATCAGAGACAGCGGGAATGAAAAACTGTTTTTT.

CDR3 in DNA: TGTGCCAGCAGACCTTCGGGGGGCTGGGGTGAAAAACTGTTTTTT. Amino acids: CASRPSGGWGEKLFF. This chain joins TRBV28 and TRBJ1-4, with D tentatively TRBD1 (6 bases). The CDR3 is 15 amino acids. The germline V and J ends were trimmed by 6 bases and 7 bases, with 18 bases remaining between them. The V gene's germline CDR1 is MDHEN and CDR2 SYDVKM.

The chain combines TRBV4-3 with TRBJ2-1; 11 nucleotides agree with TRBD2. The V segment lost 4 bases and the J segment 4 bases; nucleotides outside the gene matches: 3. The CDR3 runs to 15 residues. The germline V gene has CDR1 LGHNA and CDR2 YSLEER. CDR3 sequence: CASSLLAGVYNEQFF. The CDR3 nucleotides read TGCGCCAGCAGCCTACTAGCGGGAGTTTACAATGAGCAGTTCTTC.

V is TRBV7-9 and J is TRBJ2-2; D is unresolved. Trimming cost V 1 base and J 9 bases, with 9 bases left between them. The CDR3 has 13 amino acids. From germline, CDR1 is SEHNR and CDR2 FQNEAQ (reference sequence). In nucleotides, the CDR3 is TGTGCCAGCAGCTTAGGTGACTTGAGGGAGCTGTTTTTT. As protein: CASSLGDLRELFF.

The rearrangement joins TRBV5-8 to TRBJ2-3, with 8 bases matching TRBD2. Germline V gene sequence: CDR1 SGHTS, CDR2 YDEGEE. The CDR3 is 15 residues long. J was trimmed by 4 bases and V by 5 bases; bases with no gene match: 9. The DNA of the CDR3 is TGTGCCAGCAGGTTGACCCCGGGAGGGCCAGATACGCAGTATTTT. Translated, it gives CASRLTPGGPDTQYF.

The chain combines TRBV18 with TRBJ1-2, with a possible D match to TRBD1 (5 bases). In germline, CDR1 is KGHSH, CDR2 LQKENI. Trimming stripped 4 bases from V and 7 bases from J, with 13 bases between. The CDR3 totals 13 residues. DNA for the CDR3: TGTGCCAGCTCACAGGACATAGACTCTGGCTACACCTTC. Its translation is CASSQDIDSGYTF.

The chain couples TRBV20-1 to TRBJ1-4; weak D call: TRBD1 (6 bases). Germline CDR1 and CDR2: DFQATT and SNEGSKA (reference sequence). V lost 3 bases and J lost 5, with 13 bases in between. The CDR3 length is 14 residues. This CDR3 reads CSASLATGNEKLFF. The DNA for the CDR3 is TGCAGTGCTAGTTTAGCGACAGGAAATGAAAAACTGTTTTTT.

The table lists this clone with a few counts. The chain has TRBV10-3 and TRBJ2-7; perhaps TRBD2 as D (6 bases). The germline V gene encodes CDR1 ENHRY and CDR2 SYGVKD. This CDR3 spans 15 amino acids. Trimming took off 6 bases at V and 0 bases at J, with 15 bases between the two ends. The CDR3 bases are TGTGCCATCAGCACGGTCCGGGGGAGCTCCTACGAGCAGTACTTC. It specifies CAISTVRGSSYEQYF.

This chain links TRBV29-1 with TRBJ2-3, with 8 positions matching TRBD2. CDR1 and CDR2 from the germline V gene are SQVTM and ANQGSEA. The CDR3 length is 12 residues. The V segment lost 4 bases and the J segment 6 bases; nucleotides outside the gene matches: 3. The CDR3 sequence: CSVALAADTQYF. CDR3 in DNA: TGCAGCGTTGCACTAGCGGCGGATACGCAGTATTTT.

This clone came up a few times. CDR3 sequence: CASSELAHEQYF. The CDR3 DNA sequence: TGCGCCAGCAGCGAACTAGCGCACGAGCAGTACTTC. This chain uses TRBV10-2 with TRBJ2-7; the match to TRBD2 covers 7 bases. V lost 6 bases to trimming and J lost 5 bases; unmatched junction nucleotides: 4. This CDR3 contains 12 residues. Germline V gene data show CDR1 as WSHSY and CDR2 as SAAADI.

V gene TRBV29-1 combines with J gene TRBJ2-1; D may be TRBD2 (6 bases). Germline V gives CDR1 SQVTM, CDR2 ANQGSEA. Trimming stripped 7 bases from V and 2 bases from J, with 15 bases between. CDR3 length: 14 amino acids. CDR3 protein: CSGKTSTPYNEQFF. CDR3 bases: TGCAGCGGAAAAACTAGCACCCCCTACAATGAGCAGTTCTTC.

This clone was counted only a few times. This sequence joins TRBV4-3 and TRBJ2-1; D is possibly TRBD1 (5 bases). Between the trimmed V and J ends, which lost 0 bases and 9 bases, there was a span of 9 bases. Germline loops: CDR1 LGHNA, CDR2 YSLEER. The CDR3 extends over 13 amino acids. CDR3 sequence: CASSQDFRGEQFF. CDR3 nucleotides: TGCGCCAGCAGCCAAGACTTTAGGGGTGAGCAGTTCTTC.

The chain combines TRBV21-1 with TRBJ2-1; the D segment call TRBD1 is taken from the table without a DNA check. TRBV21-1 is a pseudogene locus. The CDR3 covers 13 residues. The chain's CDR3 is CASSNQGVNEQFF. CDR3 sequence (DNA): TGTGCCAGCAGCAACCAGGGGGTGAATGAGCAGTTCTTC.

This chain links TRBV7-2 with TRBJ1-6; 7 nucleotides match TRBD1. In germline, CDR1 is SGHTA, CDR2 FQGNSA. CDR3 length: 15 residues. The V gene end was trimmed by 0 bases and the J gene end by 8 bases; junction bases not matched to a gene: 4. CDR3 amino acids: CASSLAGTAYSPLHF. The CDR3 nucleotides read TGTGCCAGCAGCTTAGCGGGGACAGCCTATTCACCCCTCCACTTT.

The chain combines TRBV6-5 with TRBJ1-2; no clear D gene. The CDR3 sequence is 11 residues long. Germline V gives CDR1 MNHEY, CDR2 SVGAGI. The V end lost 6 bases, the J end lost 7 bases, and 9 bases lay between the germline ends. The CDR3 DNA sequence: TGTGCCAGCAGGGCAGGATTTGGCTACACCTTC. The encoded protein is CASRAGFGYTF.

CDR3 protein: CASGAVDREAWYF. Here the CDR3 DNA reads TGTGCCAGCGGAGCCGTCGATCGGGAAGCGTGGTACTTC. V usage is TRBV18 and J usage is TRBJ2-7; TRBD2 might be the D (5 bases). Between the trimmed V and J ends, which lost 8 bases and 12 bases, there was a span of 23 bases. CDR1 is KGHSH, CDR2 LQKENI, per germline. The CDR3 covers 13 residues.

The genes are TRBV6-1 and TRBJ1-5; TRBD1 is a possible D gene (6 bases). V shed 2 bases and J shed 2 bases, with 16 bases lying between them. CDR1 is MNHNS and CDR2 is SASEGT in the germline V gene. CDR3 length: 17 residues. The CDR3 sequence: CASSEYEGRTGNQPQHF. In DNA, the CDR3 is TGTGCCAGCAGTGAATATGAGGGGCGGACAGGCAATCAGCCCCAGCATTTT.

The V call is TRBV6-5, the J call TRBJ2-3, with 10 bases identical to TRBD1. Germline lookup yields CDR1 MNHEY and CDR2 SVGAGI. J was trimmed by 3 bases and V by 6 bases; bases with no gene match: 6. The CDR3 covers 15 residues. Here the CDR3 reads CASRNPGQGTDTQYF. CDR3 nucleotides: TGTGCCAGCAGGAACCCGGGACAGGGGACAGATACGCAGTATTTT.

Concerning this clone: Other DNA variants within this sample encode the same CDR3. The rearrangement uses TRBV18 and TRBJ2-5; D ambiguous. Per germline, CDR1 KGHSH and CDR2 LQKENI. V shed 2 bases and J shed 1 base, with 5 bases lying between them. The CDR3 runs 13 residues. CDR3 amino acids: CASSPSLQETQYF. CDR3 DNA sequence: TGTGCCAGCTCACCAAGCCTCCAAGAGACCCAGTACTTC.

The rearrangement uses TRBV18 and TRBJ1-1, with 8 nucleotides matching TRBD1. V lost 3 bases and J lost 1; bases outside the gene matches: 4. From germline, CDR1 is KGHSH and CDR2 LQKENI. This CDR3 spans 15 amino acids. DNA of the CDR3: TGTGCCAGCTCACCCCCCGGGACAGGGAACACTGAAGCTTTCTTT. It codes for CASSPPGTGNTEAFF.

The gene calls are TRBV5-6 and TRBJ1-1; perhaps TRBD1 as D (5 bases). V was shortened by 6 bases and J by 5 bases, with 20 bases between the two germline ends. This CDR3 spans 15 amino acids. Per germline, CDR1 SGHDT and CDR2 YYEEEE. The CDR3 DNA reads as TGTGCCAGCATCCCTCGGGGGAGGGGAGTGACTGAAGCTTTCTTT. Protein: CASIPRGRGVTEAFF.

This clone was detected only a few times. The CDR3 DNA reads TGTGCCAGCAGGGAGGGCACCACGCAGTATTTT. Translation gives CASREGTTQYF. The chain has TRBV2 and TRBJ2-3; D might be TRBD2 (6 bases). The CDR3 loop spans 11 amino acids. Looked up from germline, CDR1 is SNHLY and CDR2 is FYNNEI. The germline V and J ends were trimmed by 6 bases and 9 bases, with 10 bases remaining between them.

This clone was detected only a few times. This sequence joins TRBV3-1 (or the pseudogene TRBV3-2) and TRBJ2-2, with D unresolved. V gave up 0 bases and J gave up 8 bases, with 7 bases separating them. Germline assignment: CDR1 LGHDT and CDR2 YNNKEL (reference sequence). CDR3 length: 13 residues. The CDR3 DNA follows: TGTGCCAGCAGCCAAGATCGAGCTGGGGAGCTGTTTTTT. Translating it yields CASSQDRAGELFF.

This clone was detected a few times. The rearrangement uses TRBV18 and TRBJ1-3; D is uncertain. This CDR3 comprises 16 residues. V lost 0 bases and J lost 0, with 9 bases in between. CDR1 and CDR2 (germline): KGHSH, LQKENI. CDR3 sequence: CASSPPSRVSGNTIYF. CDR3 nucleotide sequence: TGTGCCAGCTCACCACCCAGCCGGGTCTCTGGAAACACCATATATTTT.